Presented here are 32 T cell receptor beta chains from one specimen sequenced in a study of blood T cell repertoires in COVID-19. Produced via immunoSEQ multiplex PCR; TCRdb's table is partial and in-frame only. Of around 45,000 clones in the sample, roughly 80% were seen once. Material for sequencing was peripheral blood. Every receptor here comes from an elderly woman with acute or convalescent COVID-19.

There are a few counts of this clone. V gene TRBV4-1 combines with J gene TRBJ1-5; D is undetermined. The germline V gene encodes CDR1 MGHRA and CDR2 YSYEKL. V was pared by 4 bases and J by 1 base, with 8 bases between. The CDR3 loop spans 14 amino acids. DNA of the CDR3: TGCGCCAGCAGCCTCCGACTGAGCAATCAGCCCCAGCATTTT. It translates to CASSLRLSNQPQHF.

The rearrangement uses TRBV19 and TRBJ1-1, with a weak D call TRBD1 (6 bases). Germline V lookup: CDR1 LNHDA, CDR2 SQIVND (reference sequence). CDR3 size: 13 residues. The V end lost 6 bases, the J end lost 3 bases, and 11 bases lay between the germline ends. Here the CDR3 DNA reads TGTGCCAGTAGAACGACAGGTTACACTGAAGCTTTCTTT. This sequence encodes CASRTTGYTEAFF. Full variable domain (missing parts from reference TRBV19 and TRBJ1-1): DGGITQSPKYLFRKEGQNVTLSCEQNLNHDAMYWYRQDPGQGLRLIYYSQIVNDFQKGDIAEGYSVSREKKESFPLTVTSAQKNPTAFYLCASRTTGYTEAFFGQGTRLTVV.

The genes are TRBV7-9 and TRBJ1-2, with a possible D match to TRBD1 (5 bases). This CDR3 region has 13 residues. In germline, CDR1 is SEHNR, CDR2 FQNEAQ (reference sequence). V lost 2 bases to trimming and J lost 7 bases, with 11 bases between them. CDR3 sequence (DNA): TGTGCCAGCAGCTTACAGGGATCGGCTGGCTACACCTTC. Residues: CASSLQGSAGYTF.

CDR3 in DNA: TGTGCCAGCAGCCAACCGACTAGCGGGAGCTATGAGCAGTTCTTC. Encoded protein: CASSQPTSGSYEQFF. The J gene is TRBJ2-1, the V gene TRBV3-1 (or the pseudogene TRBV3-2); TRBD2 agrees at 12 bases. CDR1 and CDR2 from the germline V gene are LGHDT and YNNKEL (reference sequence). The V segment lost 2 bases and the J segment 8 bases; nucleotides outside the gene matches: 4. CDR3 size: 15 residues.

The rearrangement links TRBV7-2 to TRBJ1-6, with TRBD1 matching 9 bases. The junction had 3 bases not matched to a gene; V was cut back by 6 bases and J by 6 bases. CDR3 length equals 14 residues. Germline V gene sequence: CDR1 SGHTA, CDR2 FQGNSA. CDR3 in DNA: TGTGCCAGCAGGCACAGGGGGCGTAATTCACCCCTCCACTTT. Its protein product is CASRHRGRNSPLHF.

The chain couples TRBV5-6 to TRBJ2-5, with a possible D match to TRBD2 (7 bases). Between the trimmed V and J ends, which lost 3 bases and 4 bases, there was a span of 28 bases. The germline V gene has CDR1 SGHDT and CDR2 YYEEEE. This CDR3 spans 19 amino acids. CDR3 region: CASSSIGLLGDGGRETQYF. The CDR3 DNA reads TGTGCCAGCAGCTCAATAGGGCTCCTGGGGGACGGGGGGCGAGAGACCCAGTACTTC. Full variable domain (outside the CDR3, taken from reference TRBV5-6 and TRBJ2-5): DAGVTQSPTHLIKTRGQQVTLRCSPKSGHDTVSWYQQALGQGPQFIFQYYEEEERQRGNFPDRFSGHQFPNYSSELNVNALLLGDSALYLCASSSIGLLGDGGRETQYFGPGTRLLVL.

This sequence joins TRBV5-1 and TRBJ2-1; D is perhaps TRBD1 (6 bases). The CDR3 is 14 amino acids. V was clipped by 0 bases and J by 3 bases, with 7 bases between them. Germline loops: CDR1 SGHRS, CDR2 YFSETQ. CDR3 region: CASSLGQDYNEQFF. CDR3 coding DNA: TGCGCCAGCAGCTTGGGACAGGACTACAATGAGCAGTTCTTC.

The chain couples TRBV19 to TRBJ1-1, with TRBD1 as a possible D gene (5 bases). The CDR3 runs 14 residues. CDR1 is LNHDA, CDR2 SQIVND, per germline (reference sequence). V gave up 1 base and J gave up 4 bases, with 10 bases separating them. CDR3 sequence (DNA): TGTGCCAGTAGTATAGTAGCGGGACGCACTGAAGCTTTCTTT. Protein product: CASSIVAGRTEAFF.

The chain combines TRBV6-1 with TRBJ1-2; perhaps TRBD1 as D (5 bases). Germline V lookup: CDR1 MNHNS, CDR2 SASEGT. The CDR3 has 17 residues. V lost 0 bases, J lost 2 bases, and 16 bases lay in between. The CDR3 bases are TGTGCCAGCAGTGAAGCGGGACTTCTCGGATTAAACTATGGCTACACCTTC. It specifies CASSEAGLLGLNYGYTF.

The gene calls are TRBV7-2 and TRBJ2-3, with TRBD2 matching 8 bases. The CDR3 runs 17 residues. The J segment lost 2 bases and the V segment lost 6 bases, leaving 13 bases of the junction unmatched. Germline assignment: CDR1 SGHTA and CDR2 FQGNSA. The CDR3 DNA is TGTGCCAGCAGTCAGGTCTCCGGGAGGGTCGCCACAGATACGCAGTATTTT. As protein: CASSQVSGRVATDTQYF.

This chain uses TRBV2 with TRBJ1-2; TRBD1 might be the D (6 bases). CDR1 SNHLY and CDR2 FYNNEI come from the germline V gene. Trimming removed 9 bases from V and 6 bases from J, with 23 bases in between. The CDR3 totals 15 residues. The DNA of the CDR3 is TGTGCCAGTATTGGACAGTATTTCGGTAAAGATGGCTACACCTTC. This gives the protein CASIGQYFGKDGYTF.

This sequence joins TRBV7-9 and TRBJ2-7; D not certain. Between the trimmed V and J ends, which lost 2 bases and 6 bases, there was a span of 8 bases. The germline CDR1 and CDR2 sequences are SEHNR and FQNEAQ (reference sequence). The CDR3 consists of 12 residues. The CDR3 coding sequence is TGTGCCAGCAGCTTACTCGTGGCCGAGCAGTACTTC. Its translation: CASSLLVAEQYF. The whole variable domain, remainder taken from reference TRBV7-9 and TRBJ2-7, is DTGVSQNPRHKITKRGQNVTFRCDPISEHNRLYWYRQTLGQGPEFLTYFQNEAQLEKSRLLSDRFSAERPKGSFSTLEIQRTEQGDSAMYLCASSLLVAEQYFGPGTRLTVT.

This chain links TRBV18 with TRBJ2-3; D might be TRBD2 (5 bases). The CDR3 runs 14 residues. The V end lost 3 bases, the J end lost 2 bases, and 9 bases lay between the germline ends. Looked up from germline, CDR1 is KGHSH and CDR2 is LQKENI. The CDR3 nucleotides read TGTGCCAGCTCACCTCGGGATTTCACAGATACGCAGTATTTT. This encodes CASSPRDFTDTQYF.

V and J are TRBV3-1 (or the pseudogene TRBV3-2) and TRBJ1-2, with 8 bases lining up with TRBD1. This CDR3 is 17 amino acids long. In germline, CDR1 is LGHDT, CDR2 YNNKEL (reference sequence). The trim removed 3 bases at V and 2 bases at J, leaving 11 bases unmatched. CDR3 loop: CASSHVGQGAGNYGYTF. As DNA, the CDR3 is TGTGCCAGCAGCCACGTGGGCCAGGGGGCCGGAAACTATGGCTACACCTTC.

This clone was counted only a few times. The chain links TRBV6-1 to TRBJ2-5; D gene unclear. The V gene lost 2 bases and the J gene lost 7 bases, with 14 bases spanning the gap. The germline V gene encodes CDR1 MNHNS and CDR2 SASEGT. The CDR3 is made up of 14 amino acids. The CDR3 DNA follows: TGTGCCAGCAGTGAACGAGGCATCAAGGCGACCCAGTACTTC. As protein: CASSERGIKATQYF.

The chain uses TRBV18 and TRBJ2-3; 7 nucleotides agree with TRBD2. The CDR3 loop spans 15 amino acids. Per germline, CDR1 KGHSH and CDR2 LQKENI. After removal of 8 bases from V and 1 base from J, the junction contained 9 bases not matched to a gene. The CDR3, as DNA: TGTGCCAGCCCCCCGGGCGCGGGAGGCACAGATACGCAGTATTTT. The encoded protein is CASPPGAGGTDTQYF. Drawing the rest from reference TRBV18 and TRBJ2-3, the complete variable domain is NAGVMQNPRHLVRRRGQEARLRCSPMKGHSHVYWYRQLPEEGLKFMVYLQKENIIDESGMPKERFSAEFPKEGPSILRIQQVVRGDSAAYFCASPPGAGGTDTQYFGPGTRLTVL.

This clone showed up just a few times. V gene TRBV4-3 combines with J gene TRBJ1-2; possibly TRBD1 for D (5 bases). This CDR3 is 13 amino acids long. The germline CDR1 and CDR2 sequences are LGHNA and YSLEER. Deletions cut 0 bases from V and 8 bases from J, with 10 bases between. CDR3 sequence reads: CASSQDRVGGYTF. The CDR3 nucleotides read TGCGCCAGCAGCCAAGACAGGGTTGGAGGCTACACCTTC.

The chain has TRBV5-4 and TRBJ1-1, with 7 bases that match TRBD1. The CDR3 covers 15 residues. In germline, CDR1 is SGHNT, CDR2 YYREEE (reference sequence). The junction had 5 bases not matched to a gene; V was cut back by 3 bases and J by 0 bases. CDR3 DNA: TGTGCCAGCAGCTACCCGACAGGGTTGAACACTGAAGCTTTCTTT. Amino acid sequence: CASSYPTGLNTEAFF.

The chain employs TRBV19 and TRBJ1-5; 9 positions agree with TRBD1. V gave up 5 bases and J gave up 3 bases; unmatched junction bases: 11. Germline CDR1 LNHDA, CDR2 SQIVND (reference sequence). CDR3 length: 17 amino acids. Here the CDR3 DNA reads TGTGCCAGTAGTCCTCAGAGGACAGGGGTAGTCAATCAGCCCCAGCATTTT. Its translation is CASSPQRTGVVNQPQHF. Full variable domain (remainder filled in from reference TRBV19 and TRBJ1-5): DGGITQSPKYLFRKEGQNVTLSCEQNLNHDAMYWYRQDPGQGLRLIYYSQIVNDFQKGDIAEGYSVSREKKESFPLTVTSAQKNPTAFYLCASSPQRTGVVNQPQHFGDGTRLSIL.

In its sample, this clone was seen once. The chain has TRBV6-2 or TRBV6-3 and TRBJ1-3; D unclear. Per germline, CDR1 MNHEY and CDR2 SVGEGT. The CDR3 contains 14 residues. The ends were cut back, 4 bases at V and 5 bases at J, with 12 bases in the middle. The CDR3 DNA follows: TGTGCCAGCAGTTCCAACGGTTTTCGAAACACCATATATTTT. Residues: CASSSNGFRNTIYF.

This chain joins TRBV5-1 and TRBJ2-7, with TRBD1 matching over 9 bases. Per germline, CDR1 SGHRS and CDR2 YFSETQ. This CDR3 has 15 residues. The V gene end was trimmed by 4 bases and the J gene end by 6 bases; junction bases not matched to a gene: 11. CDR3 sequence: CASSGTGTGLSEQYF. CDR3 sequence (DNA): TGCGCCAGCAGCGGGACCGGGACAGGGCTGAGCGAGCAGTACTTC.

This clone was detected once. The rearrangement joins TRBV14 to TRBJ1-2; the match to TRBD1 covers 8 bases. The CDR3 is 13 residues long. The germline V gene encodes CDR1 SGHDN and CDR2 FVKESK. V shed 1 base, J shed 8 bases, and the junction held 3 bases outside the gene matches. Here the CDR3 DNA reads TGTGCCAGCAGCCAAGTCAGGGGGCAAGGCTACACCTTC. This codes for CASSQVRGQGYTF. The whole variable domain, remainder taken from reference TRBV14 and TRBJ1-2, is EAGVTQFPSHSVIEKGQTVTLRCDPISGHDNLYWYRRVMGKEIKFLLHFVKESKQDESGMPNNRFLAERTGGTYSTLKVQPAELEDSGVYFCASSQVRGQGYTFGSGTRLTVV.

This clone was counted a single time. The V and J genes are TRBV10-1 and TRBJ2-1, with D perhaps matching TRBD2 (6 bases). V was trimmed by 4 bases and J by 0 bases, leaving 10 bases between them. In germline, CDR1 is WNHNN, CDR2 SYGVQD (reference sequence). The CDR3 sequence is 15 residues long. CDR3 sequence (DNA): TGCGCCAGCAGTGGCGGCGGGAACTCCTACAATGAGCAGTTCTTC. Its translation is CASSGGGNSYNEQFF.

The chain couples TRBV5-1 to TRBJ2-5; D remains unclear. Trimming stripped 6 bases from V and 4 bases from J, with 13 bases between. CDR1 is SGHRS, CDR2 YFSETQ, per germline. CDR3 length: 13 amino acids. The CDR3 DNA sequence: TGCGCCAGCAACGATGGGTCGGGAGAGACCCAGTACTTC. Translation: CASNDGSGETQYF. The variable domain in full, with the rest retrieved from reference TRBV5-1 and TRBJ2-5, is KAGVTQTPRYLIKTRGQQVTLSCSPISGHRSVSWYQQTPGQGLQFLFEYFSETQRNKGNFPGRFSGRQFSNSRSEMNVSTLELGDSALYLCASNDGSGETQYFGPGTRLLVL.

CDR3 region: CASSLGDTSGNNEQFF. The CDR3 nucleotides read TGTGCCAGCAGCTTAGGGGACACTAGCGGGAACAATGAGCAGTTCTTC. The V call is TRBV11-3, the J call TRBJ2-1; 10 bases fit TRBD2. CDR1 is SGHNT and CDR2 is YENEEA in the germline V gene. This CDR3 is 16 amino acids long. Trimming took 1 base from V and 5 from J; bases not matched to a gene: 5. Looking up the rest from reference TRBV11-3 and TRBJ2-1 gives the full variable domain: EAGVVQSPRYKIIEKKQPVAFWCNPISGHNTLYWYLQNLGQGPELLIRYENEEAVDDSQLPKDRFSAERLKGVDSTLKIQPAELGDSAVYLCASSLGDTSGNNEQFFGPGTRLTVL.

The chain is built from TRBV7-2 and TRBJ1-5; 11 bases match TRBD1. The length of the CDR3 is 15 residues. Per germline, CDR1 SGHTA and CDR2 FQGNSA. V was clipped by 3 bases and J by 4 bases; unmatched bases: 2. The CDR3 here is CASSFGQGANQPQHF. The CDR3 region has the DNA TGTGCCAGCAGCTTTGGACAGGGGGCAAATCAGCCCCAGCATTTT.

This sequence joins TRBV6-5 and TRBJ1-1; D is unclear. Between the trimmed V and J ends, which lost 6 bases and 11 bases, there was a span of 19 bases. From germline, CDR1 is MNHEY and CDR2 SVGAGI. This CDR3 region has 13 residues. The CDR3 nucleotides read TGTGCCAGCAGCCAAATCCGGGAACGGTCTGCTTTCTTT. Translation: CASSQIRERSAFF.

The chain combines TRBV6-4 with TRBJ2-1; 10 positions agree with TRBD2. Losses at the gene ends were 5 bases for V and 4 bases for J; bases not matched to a gene: 11. The germline gives CDR1 MRHNA, CDR2 SNTAGT. This CDR3 spans 17 amino acids. The CDR3 DNA follows: TGTGCCAGCAGTTCCCACGTCTCTAGCGGGGGATACAATGAGCAGTTCTTC. Its translation: CASSSHVSSGGYNEQFF.

This chain connects TRBV19 to TRBJ1-2; possibly TRBD1 for D (6 bases). The CDR3 length is 15 residues. Germline CDR1 and CDR2: LNHDA and SQIVND (reference sequence). The ends were cut back, 7 bases at V and 4 bases at J, with 19 bases in the middle. The CDR3 here is CASNTGTLGLYGYTF. The CDR3 DNA sequence: TGTGCCAGTAATACAGGGACATTAGGTCTCTATGGCTACACCTTC. Combining the CDR3 with reference TRBV19 and TRBJ1-2 gives the whole variable domain DGGITQSPKYLFRKEGQNVTLSCEQNLNHDAMYWYRQDPGQGLRLIYYSQIVNDFQKGDIAEGYSVSREKKESFPLTVTSAQKNPTAFYLCASNTGTLGLYGYTFGSGTRLTVV.

This chain's CDR3 is CASSSSGAGYTF. CDR3 nucleotide sequence: TGTGCCAGCAGCTCATCAGGCGCGGGCTACACCTTC. The chain uses TRBV7-9 and TRBJ1-2; D is ambiguous. Looked up from germline, CDR1 is SEHNR and CDR2 is FQNEAQ (reference sequence). The length of the CDR3 is 12 residues. The V end was cut by 4 bases, the J end by 8 bases, with 11 bases between.

The gene calls are TRBV19 and TRBJ1-3; 10 bases are shared with TRBD1. CDR3 length equals 16 residues. V shed 8 bases and J 2 bases; nucleotides not matched to a gene: 9. In germline, CDR1 is LNHDA, CDR2 SQIVND (reference sequence). The CDR3 DNA reads TGTGCCAGTTCGGAGGGACAGGGGTTCCCTGGAAACACCATATATTTT. Translation gives CASSEGQGFPGNTIYF.

The chain joins TRBV18 to TRBJ1-1; maybe TRBD1 (6 bases). Germline V gives CDR1 KGHSH, CDR2 LQKENI. V dropped 3 bases and J dropped 2 bases, with 13 bases sitting between them. This CDR3 spans 15 amino acids. The CDR3 DNA reads as TGTGCCAGCTCACCGCCGGGACATCTCAACACTGAAGCTTTCTTT. Residues: CASSPPGHLNTEAFF.